This entry lists 25 T cell receptor beta chains sequenced from one sample in a study of T-cell memory formation after mild COVID-19. TCRdb re-called the 5' RACE reads through MiXCR, storing one row per CDR3 protein. The sample lists 300,000 to 400,000 distinct CDR3 sequences, about 16% seen once, with 20% to 25% in the top ten. Sequenced: PBMCs or a T cell subset sorted from them (not recorded which). The receptors here all came from a young man who had mild COVID-19 (a few samples of this study predate the infection). Cell type and time point are not known.

The chain couples TRBV20-1 to TRBJ2-5; D gene ambiguous. V dropped 0 bases and J dropped 1 base, with 6 bases sitting between them. The CDR3 totals 13 residues. CDR1 is DFQATT and CDR2 is SNEGSKA in the germline V gene (reference sequence). CDR3 coding DNA: TGCAGTGCTAGAGATGAACTCCAAGAGACCCAGTACTTC. It encodes CSARDELQETQYF.

The chain employs TRBV20-1 and TRBJ2-3; D possibly uses TRBD1 or TRBD2 (5 bases each). Germline assignment: CDR1 DFQATT and CDR2 SNEGSKA (reference sequence). The V end lost 7 bases, the J end lost 7 bases, and 21 bases lay between the germline ends. The length of the CDR3 is 14 residues. The CDR3 reads CSVTQAGLDNTQYF. The CDR3 bases are TGCAGTGTCACCCAGGCGGGCCTGGACAATACGCAGTATTTT.

The gene calls are TRBV12-3 or TRBV12-4 and TRBJ2-2, with TRBD2 identical over 8 bases. The length of the CDR3 is 15 residues. V shed 11 bases and J 5 bases; nucleotides not matched to a gene: 13. CDR3 in amino acids: CAARLATSGTGELFF. The CDR3, as DNA: TGTGCCGCACGCCTCGCAACTAGCGGAACCGGGGAGCTGTTTTTT.

V and J are TRBV15 and TRBJ2-1; possible D gene TRBD2, 7 bases. Germline CDR1 LNHNV, CDR2 YYDKDF (reference sequence). Trimming shortened V by 5 bases and J by 6 bases, and 17 bases separated the two germline ends. This CDR3 has 15 residues. The CDR3 region is CATSGRGAGANEQFF. In DNA form, the CDR3 reads TGTGCCACCAGCGGACGGGGGGCAGGGGCCAATGAGCAGTTCTTC.

J is TRBJ2-2 and V is TRBV6-5; D unclear. Trimming removed 6 bases from V and 7 bases from J, with 9 bases in between. Germline V gives CDR1 MNHEY, CDR2 SVGAGI. The CDR3 sequence is 12 residues long. The CDR3 DNA reads TGTGCCAGCAGCCTGGCGGACGGGGAGCTGTTTTTT. The encoded protein is CASSLADGELFF.

This clonotype turned up a few times. The V and J genes are TRBV20-1 and TRBJ2-3; possibly TRBD2 for D (7 bases). Germline V gene sequence: CDR1 DFQATT, CDR2 SNEGSKA (reference sequence). This CDR3 has 15 residues. Between the trimmed V and J ends, which lost 3 bases and 2 bases, there was a span of 15 bases. The chain's CDR3 is CSASAPRGPTDTQYF. In DNA form, the CDR3 reads TGCAGTGCTAGTGCTCCGCGGGGGCCCACAGATACGCAGTATTTT.

This chain connects TRBV4-2 to TRBJ2-1; 9 bases align to TRBD2. Germline V gene sequence: CDR1 LGHNA, CDR2 YNFKEQ. Germline trimming cut 3 bases from V and 6 bases from J; bases unmatched to any gene: 9. The CDR3 sequence is 16 residues long. This chain's CDR3 is CASSQASGGPLNEQFF. The CDR3 nucleotides read TGTGCCAGCAGCCAGGCAAGCGGGGGGCCTCTCAATGAGCAGTTCTTC.

This clonotype was counted between two and nine times. The rearrangement uses TRBV29-1 and TRBJ1-1; D unclear. This CDR3 has 11 amino acids. Germline CDR1 SQVTM, CDR2 ANQGSEA. Trimming left V 4 bases short and J 1 base short, with 4 bases between. CDR3 sequence (DNA): TGCAGCGTTGGACAGAACACTGAAGCTTTCTTT. It yields the protein CSVGQNTEAFF.

CDR3 sequence reads: CASSLGHPTSPLHF. CDR3 DNA: TGTGCCAGCAGCCTGGGACACCCGACTTCACCCCTCCACTTT. This chain joins TRBV12-3 or TRBV12-4 and TRBJ1-6; D is possibly TRBD1 (6 bases). The CDR3 runs to 14 residues. V was shortened by 6 bases and J by 9 bases, with 15 bases between the two germline ends.

This chain joins TRBV12-3 or TRBV12-4 and TRBJ2-1, with 12 bases aligning to TRBD2. The V segment lost 5 bases and the J segment 4 bases; nucleotides outside the gene matches: 6. This CDR3 region has 16 residues. For the CDR3, the DNA is TGTGCCAGCAGTCCTCTAGCGGGGGGGCGATACAATGAGCAGTTCTTC. This codes for CASSPLAGGRYNEQFF.

The V gene is TRBV6-6, the J gene TRBJ2-3; a possible D gene is TRBD2 (5 bases). This CDR3 region has 16 residues. V was trimmed by 6 bases and J by 2 bases, leaving 18 bases between them. CDR1 MNHNY and CDR2 SVGAGI come from the germline V gene (reference sequence). The DNA for the CDR3 is TGTGCCAGCAGCCCCCCGGGGTGGGTTTACACAGATACGCAGTATTTT. Translation: CASSPPGWVYTDTQYF.

This clonotype was seen just once. The J gene is TRBJ2-5, the V gene TRBV7-3, with a possible D match to TRBD2 (5 bases). Germline loops: CDR1 SGHTA, CDR2 FQGTGA. Trimming took off 1 base at V and 4 bases at J, with 10 bases between the two ends. The CDR3 covers 14 residues. The CDR3 protein is CASSLMSGGETQYF. The CDR3 region has the DNA TGTGCCAGCAGCTTAATGAGCGGAGGAGAGACCCAGTACTTC.

This clonotype was found a few times. The V call is TRBV7-9, the J call TRBJ1-6, with D hard to call. The length of the CDR3 is 17 residues. Per germline, CDR1 SEHNR and CDR2 FQNEAQ (reference sequence). With 4 bases removed from V and 2 bases from J, the gap between germline ends came to 15 bases. Here the CDR3 DNA reads TGTGCCAGCAGCTCCGGCGAAGGGTTCCCCTATAATTCACCCCTCCACTTT. As protein: CASSSGEGFPYNSPLHF.

The chain is built from TRBV12-3 or TRBV12-4 and TRBJ1-1, with D possibly TRBD1 on 5 matching bases. This CDR3 has 15 amino acids. Trimming removed 3 bases from V and 2 bases from J, with 13 bases in between. This chain's CDR3 is CASSFTTATNTEAFF. DNA for the CDR3: TGTGCCAGCAGTTTTACGACAGCGACAAACACTGAAGCTTTCTTT.

Here the CDR3 reads CASRWSGGSSYEQYF. The CDR3 DNA reads as TGTGCCAGCAGATGGAGCGGGGGGAGCTCCTACGAGCAGTACTTC. The chain is built from TRBV27 and TRBJ2-7, with 9 bases identical to TRBD2. V gave up 6 bases and J gave up 0 bases; unmatched junction bases: 6. The length of the CDR3 is 15 residues. Germline V gives CDR1 MNHEY, CDR2 SMNVEV (reference sequence).

This clonotype was detected a few times. The chain has TRBV6-4 and TRBJ1-6; the D is unclear. Trimming shortened V by 0 bases and J by 15 bases, and 9 bases separated the two germline ends. The V gene's germline CDR1 is MRHNA and CDR2 SNTAGT. This CDR3 has 12 amino acids. The CDR3 sequence is CASSDSSVHLHF. CDR3 DNA: TGTGCCAGCAGTGACTCGTCGGTACACCTCCACTTT.

V is TRBV9 and J is TRBJ1-2, with D maybe TRBD1 (6 bases). Germline values: CDR1 SGDLS, CDR2 YYNGEE. Trimming cost V 4 bases and J 6 bases, with 13 bases left between them. This CDR3 contains 13 residues. CDR3 in amino acids: CASSSTGHDGYTF. DNA for the CDR3: TGTGCCAGCAGCTCCACGGGACACGATGGCTACACCTTC.

The chain combines TRBV7-6 with TRBJ2-3; TRBD2 aligns across 9 bases. The V segment lost 4 bases and the J segment 0 bases; nucleotides outside the gene matches: 5. CDR1 and CDR2 (germline): SGHVS, FNYEAQ. This CDR3 region has 16 residues. CDR3: CASSSLAGGSTDTQYF. As DNA, the CDR3 is TGTGCCAGCAGCTCTTTGGCGGGGGGGAGCACAGATACGCAGTATTTT. The full variable domain, its missing parts supplied by reference TRBV7-6 and TRBJ2-3, is GAGVSQSPRYKVTKRGQDVALRCDPISGHVSLYWYRQALGQGPEFLTYFNYEAQQDKSGLPNDRFSAERPEGSISTLTIQRTEQRDSAMYRCASSSLAGGSTDTQYFGPGTRLTVL.

This clonotype was counted at least ten times. The chain employs TRBV7-8 and TRBJ2-2; 8 positions match TRBD2. The CDR3 runs to 16 residues. Trimming removed 5 bases from V and 0 bases from J; junction bases left unmatched: 5. The germline gives CDR1 SGHVS, CDR2 FQNEAQ. The CDR3 sequence is CASSLSGGANTGELFF. The CDR3 bases are TGTGCCAGCAGCCTGAGCGGGGGCGCGAACACCGGGGAGCTGTTTTTT. Using reference TRBV7-8 and TRBJ2-2 for the parts outside the CDR3, the full variable domain is GAGVSQSPRYKVAKRGQDVALRCDPISGHVSLFWYQQALGQGPEFLTYFQNEAQLDKSGLPSDRFFAERPEGSVSTLKIQRTQQEDSAVYLCASSLSGGANTGELFFGEGSRLTVL.

The chain employs TRBV7-9 and TRBJ2-3; either TRBD1 or TRBD2 may supply D (5 bases each). Germline V gene sequence: CDR1 SEHNR, CDR2 FQNEAQ (reference sequence). V dropped 0 bases and J dropped 6 bases, with 10 bases sitting between them. The CDR3 has 14 residues. CDR3 DNA: TGTGCCAGCAGCTTAGCGGCAGAGGGGGATACGCAGTATTTT. This sequence encodes CASSLAAEGDTQYF.

The chain recombines TRBV4-2 with TRBJ2-3; 10 bases agree with TRBD2. The CDR3 extends over 19 amino acids. Germline-derived CDR1 and CDR2 are LGHNA and YNFKEQ. V gave up 0 bases and J gave up 4 bases; unmatched junction bases: 13. The CDR3 DNA reads TGTGCCAGCAGCCAAGAGACGGCTTGGCTAGCGGGGGTTGCAGATACGCAGTATTTT. This codes for CASSQETAWLAGVADTQYF.

This clonotype has at least ten counts. This chain joins TRBV12-3 or TRBV12-4 and TRBJ1-1, with D hard to call. The V and J ends lost 2 bases and 4 bases respectively, with 11 bases between them. The CDR3 covers 14 residues. The CDR3 nucleotides are TGTGCCAGCAGTTTATTATCGGGTAGCACTGAAGCTTTCTTT. Protein product: CASSLLSGSTEAFF.

V gene TRBV20-1 combines with J gene TRBJ2-7, with D possibly matching TRBD1 (6 bases). The CDR3 sequence is 14 residues long. Germline V gene sequence: CDR1 DFQATT, CDR2 SNEGSKA (reference sequence). Trimming took 3 bases from V and 7 from J, leaving 19 bases between them. The DNA for the CDR3 is TGCAGTGCTAGGTCCGGGACACTTCGTGAGGAGCAGTACTTC. This translates into CSARSGTLREEQYF.

This clonotype was seen a few times. The rearrangement joins TRBV4-2 to TRBJ2-4; D may match TRBD1 or TRBD2 (6 bases each). The ends were cut back, 0 bases at V and 6 bases at J, with 15 bases in the middle. This CDR3 has 16 amino acids. Germline V gene data show CDR1 as LGHNA and CDR2 as YNFKEQ. The CDR3 sequence is CASSQDPSGGGNIQYF. The CDR3 DNA reads as TGTGCCAGCAGCCAAGACCCGAGTGGAGGGGGAAACATTCAGTACTTC.

This rearrangement joins TRBV2 to TRBJ2-3; 7 bases are shared with TRBD2. Unmatched junction bases numbered 4, after V lost 5 bases and J lost 5 bases. The germline V gene has CDR1 SNHLY and CDR2 FYNNEI. This CDR3 is 13 amino acids long. This CDR3 reads CASSFLAGDTQYF. CDR3 DNA: TGTGCCAGCAGTTTCTTAGCGGGAGATACGCAGTATTTT.